This TCR beta chain is drawn from a study of graft-versus-host responses after intestinal transplantation (dated by TCRdb to the early 2020s). Concerning the study at large: Recipients received multivisceral, liver-intestinal, or isolated intestinal transplants. After intestinal transplantation, graft-versus-host and host-versus-graft alloreactive T cell clones in the graft, circulation and bone marrow were tracked using bulk TCR-beta CDR3 sequencing. A peak of at least 4% donor T cells among recipient peripheral blood mononuclear cells was the definition used for donor T cell macrochimerism. The cohort enrolled about two dozen intestinal transplant recipients including one retransplant, and a few patients lacking pretransplant specimens were excluded. Rather than going through the commercial service, samples from three later patients were sequenced in-house on an Illumina MiSeq and processed with MiXCR. Alloreactive clones were identified by sequencing pre-transplant mixed lymphocyte reaction products and comparing these products with unstimulated pre-transplant donor and recipient T cells. All recipients received anti-thymocyte globulin induction followed by maintenance tacrolimus and steroids for 3 to 4 years.

About this clone itself: Which antigen it targets is not known. No base-level quality is on record; no much larger clone is a single base apart.

Study-wide conclusions, independent of this receptor: Peak levels of circulating GvH clones were associated with declines in HvG clones early after transplant. Conclusions were limited by the relatively low number and heterogeneity of intestinal transplant patients. GvH clones were detected in recipient bone marrow, and some of these GvH clones were observed earlier in ileal mucosa or blood, consistent with an intestinal mucosal origin. In patients with donor T cell macrochimerism, the allografts had high GvH to HvG T cell clonal ratios.

The library was obtained by the immunoSEQ multiplex PCR assay. For most patients, genomic DNA was subjected to high-throughput TCR-beta CDR3 sequencing by Adaptive Biotechnologies. The source study handled its data this way. Adaptive's ImmunoSEQ software was the source of the TCR sequencing data for about 20 patients, while a few other patients were processed with MiXCR and VDJtools. CDR3 nucleotide sequences shared by donor and recipient were removed because the origin of these sequences could not be assigned. Alloreactive clones required at least 2-fold expansion over unstimulated cells and minimum CFSE-low frequency of 0.002% (template counts) or 0.001% (read counts). Clones detected in sequenced pre-transplant spleen, lymph node, or MLR CFSE-low populations of the donor or recipient were defined as mappable. Cumulative frequency of alloreactive clones was calculated as a percentage of all sequences weighted by copy number. TCRdb retrieved this table from immuneACCESS and kept in-frame rearrangements only. Not all clones are present; in checked studies, unresolved V genes account for under half, and no reason is known for the remainder. V, J and clone size are those of that table, while D and trimming were read from the DNA. The sample table shows roughly 29,000 clones, and 70% to 90% are seen once. Around a tenth of the sample belongs to the ten largest clones.

Blood samples were collected up to 4 times in the first month after transplant and then at least monthly when available. The junction carries 10 bases between V and J, which are trimmed by 1 base and 1 base respectively. The cysteine opens and the phenylalanine closes a CDR3 of 15 amino acids. Of the read, only the CDR3 DNA is kept; its 45 bases are in frame from base 1. According to the germline V gene (reference sequence), CDR1 reads LNHDA and CDR2 reads SQIVND. Sample: PBMCs, taken around 430 days after intestinal transplantation. The rearrangement combines TRBV19 with TRBJ1-1, with the D gene uncertain. The receptor comes from a human patient who received an intestinal transplant, so some T cells may come from the graft donor. The CDR3 sequence is CASSIGGPPNTEAFF. At the DNA level, the sequence is TGTGCCAGTAGTATAGGAGGGCCCCCGAACACTGAAGCTTTCTTT.